A selection of T cell receptor beta chains follows, all from one sample in a study of shared clonotypes between healthy human individuals. Method: immunoSEQ multiplex PCR; TCRdb's copy keeps in-frame clones and lacks some. The data hold fewer than 1.4 million clones, with approximately 80% observed a single time. The sequenced sample was memory CD4+ T cells from PBMCs. These TCRs come from a man between 18 and 29 years old in good health. Some clones in this sample may be carry-over from other donors' samples. Each CDR3 is given with its conserved first and last residue. The D gene is left open where the match is weak. Size values are once, few and many counts, or a class for expanded clones, and some rows have none.

V gene: TRBV27; clone size: many; J gene: TRBJ2-1; D gene: -; CDR3 length: 15; CDR3 protein: CASSLAASSYNEQFF; CDR3 DNA: TGTGCCAGCAGTTTAGCGGCAAGCTCCTACAATGAGCAGTTCTTC
V gene: TRBV18; clone size: -; J gene: TRBJ1-3; D gene: -; CDR3 length: 16; CDR3 protein: CASSPLPASSGNTIYF; CDR3 DNA: TGTGCCAGCTCACCACTACCGGCAAGCTCTGGAAACACCATATATTTT
V gene: TRBV7-3; clone size: -; J gene: TRBJ1-1; D gene: -; CDR3 length: 13; CDR3 protein: CASSLTRDTEAFF; CDR3 DNA: TGTGCCAGCAGCCTGACACGGGACACTGAAGCTTTCTTT
V gene: TRBV5-1; clone size: few; J gene: TRBJ2-2; D gene: -; CDR3 length: 17; CDR3 protein: CASSLGETGPRTGELFF; CDR3 DNA: TGCGCCAGCAGCTTGGGGGAAACGGGACCGCGGACCGGGGAGCTGTTTTTT
V gene: TRBV18; clone size: -; J gene: TRBJ2-1; D gene: TRBD2; CDR3 length: 16; CDR3 protein: CASSPPGLAGVSEQFF; CDR3 DNA: TGTGCCAGCTCGCCACCGGGACTAGCGGGAGTGAGTGAGCAGTTCTTC
V gene: TRBV7-9; clone size: -; J gene: TRBJ2-7; D gene: -; CDR3 length: 13; CDR3 protein: CASSLAGTYEQYF; CDR3 DNA: TGTGCCAGCAGCTTAGCGGGAACCTACGAGCAGTACTTC
V gene: TRBV18; clone size: -; J gene: TRBJ2-7; D gene: -; CDR3 length: 13; CDR3 protein: CASSLETDTQQYF; CDR3 DNA: TGTGCCAGCTCACTTGAGACAGACACGCAGCAGTACTTC
V gene: TRBV2; clone size: once; J gene: TRBJ2-3; D gene: TRBD2; CDR3 length: 15; CDR3 protein: CASSVTSGSTDTQYF; CDR3 DNA: TGTGCCAGCAGTGTGACTAGCGGAAGCACAGATACGCAGTATTTT
V gene: TRBV15; clone size: -; J gene: TRBJ2-5; D gene: TRBD2; CDR3 length: 14; CDR3 protein: CATSRAGVQETQYF; CDR3 DNA: TGTGCCACCAGCCGCGCGGGGGTTCAAGAGACCCAGTACTTC
V gene: TRBV21-1; clone size: -; J gene: TRBJ1-2; D gene: -; CDR3 length: 16; CDR3 protein: CASIGIRAGEWYGYTF; CDR3 DNA: TGTGCCAGCATCGGTATAAGAGCAGGGGAATGGTATGGCTACACCTTC
V gene: TRBV9; clone size: -; J gene: TRBJ1-1; D gene: -; CDR3 length: 16; CDR3 protein: CASSVGGRDPRTEAFF; CDR3 DNA: TGTGCCAGCAGCGTAGGCGGCAGGGACCCACGGACTGAAGCTTTCTTT
V gene: TRBV2; clone size: -; J gene: TRBJ1-2; D gene: -; CDR3 length: 12; CDR3 protein: CASWLESYGYTF; CDR3 DNA: TGTGCCAGCTGGCTGGAATCCTATGGCTACACCTTC
V gene: TRBV4-3; clone size: -; J gene: TRBJ2-1; D gene: TRBD1; CDR3 length: 15; CDR3 protein: CASSQDLQDRDEQFF; CDR3 DNA: TGCGCCAGCAGCCAAGATCTCCAGGACAGGGATGAGCAGTTCTTC
V gene: TRBV6-5; clone size: once; J gene: TRBJ2-7; D gene: TRBD2; CDR3 length: 14; CDR3 protein: CASRGELASYEQYF; CDR3 DNA: TGTGCCAGCAGAGGGGAACTAGCGAGCTACGAGCAGTACTTC
V gene: TRBV25-1; clone size: -; J gene: TRBJ1-2; D gene: TRBD1; CDR3 length: 16; CDR3 protein: CASSDPRTGTGKGYTF; CDR3 DNA: TGTGCCAGCAGTGACCCAAGAACCGGGACAGGGAAAGGCTACACCTTC
V gene: TRBV14; clone size: few; J gene: TRBJ2-2; D gene: TRBD2; CDR3 length: 16; CDR3 protein: CASSPLTSGSTGELFF; CDR3 DNA: TGTGCCAGCAGCCCCTTGACTAGCGGTTCCACCGGGGAGCTGTTTTTT
V gene: TRBV9; clone size: many; J gene: TRBJ2-1; D gene: TRBD2; CDR3 length: 15; CDR3 protein: CASSVEGTSYNEQFF; CDR3 DNA: TGTGCCAGCAGCGTAGAAGGGACTAGCTACAATGAGCAGTTCTTC
V gene: TRBV19; clone size: -; J gene: TRBJ2-1; D gene: TRBD2; CDR3 length: 14; CDR3 protein: CATNSGYSYNEQFF; CDR3 DNA: TGTGCCACTAATAGCGGGTACTCCTACAATGAGCAGTTCTTC
V gene: TRBV29-1; clone size: -; J gene: TRBJ2-1; D gene: -; CDR3 length: 13; CDR3 protein: CSVFQRFHNEQFF; CDR3 DNA: TGCAGCGTTTTTCAGAGATTCCACAATGAGCAGTTCTTC
V gene: TRBV5-6; clone size: -; J gene: TRBJ1-6; D gene: -; CDR3 length: 15; CDR3 protein: CASSHLDRDNSPLHF; CDR3 DNA: TGTGCCAGCAGTCACCTGGACAGAGATAATTCACCCCTCCACTTT
V gene: TRBV6-5; clone size: -; J gene: TRBJ1-2; D gene: -; CDR3 length: 14; CDR3 protein: CASSSNRANYGYTF; CDR3 DNA: TGTGCCAGCAGTAGCAACAGGGCCAACTATGGCTACACCTTC
V gene: TRBV5-1; clone size: once; J gene: TRBJ1-1; D gene: -; CDR3 length: 14; CDR3 protein: CASSSYGVQSEAFF; CDR3 DNA: TGCGCCAGCAGCTCCTATGGGGTCCAGAGTGAAGCTTTCTTT
V gene: TRBV30; clone size: -; J gene: TRBJ1-2; D gene: -; CDR3 length: 13; CDR3 protein: CAWSVLGGLHSTF; CDR3 DNA: TGTGCCTGGAGTGTACTTGGGGGACTGCATAGCACCTTC
V gene: TRBV11-2; clone size: -; J gene: TRBJ2-1; D gene: -; CDR3 length: 16; CDR3 protein: CASSTLTGRGHNEQFF; CDR3 DNA: TGTGCCAGCAGCACCCTGACAGGGAGGGGCCACAATGAGCAGTTCTTC
V gene: TRBV2; clone size: -; J gene: TRBJ1-4; D gene: -; CDR3 length: 18; CDR3 protein: CASSDLRGGTPFNEKLFF; CDR3 DNA: TGTGCCAGCAGTGACCTGCGGGGCGGAACGCCCTTTAATGAAAAACTGTTTTTT
V gene: TRBV30; clone size: -; J gene: TRBJ2-7; D gene: -; CDR3 length: 13; CDR3 protein: CAWSSGSLYEQYF; CDR3 DNA: TGTGCCTGGAGTTCAGGATCCCTCTACGAGCAGTACTTC
V gene: TRBV19; clone size: -; J gene: TRBJ2-2; D gene: TRBD2; CDR3 length: 17; CDR3 protein: CASIGGLAGGHPGELFF; CDR3 DNA: TGTGCCAGTATCGGGGGACTAGCGGGAGGACACCCCGGGGAGCTGTTTTTT
V gene: TRBV7-9; clone size: -; J gene: TRBJ2-7; D gene: TRBD1; CDR3 length: 15; CDR3 protein: CASSETRDRVTEQYF; CDR3 DNA: TGTGCCAGCAGCGAGACCCGGGACAGGGTGACCGAGCAGTACTTC
V gene: TRBV4-2; clone size: -; J gene: TRBJ2-3; D gene: TRBD1; CDR3 length: 14; CDR3 protein: CASTQGQGAGPQYF; CDR3 DNA: TGTGCCAGCACCCAAGGACAGGGGGCAGGTCCGCAGTATTTT
V gene: TRBV7-3; clone size: few; J gene: TRBJ2-1; D gene: -; CDR3 length: 15; CDR3 protein: CASSRGTDSYNEQFF; CDR3 DNA: TGTGCCAGCAGCCGGGGGACCGATTCCTACAATGAGCAGTTCTTC
V gene: TRBV5-4; clone size: few; J gene: TRBJ2-7; D gene: -; CDR3 length: 14; CDR3 protein: CASSLERTSYEQYF; CDR3 DNA: TGTGCCAGCAGCTTGGAGCGGACCTCCTACGAGCAGTACTTC
V gene: TRBV9; clone size: -; J gene: TRBJ2-1; D gene: -; CDR3 length: 14; CDR3 protein: CASSVEQYYGGQFF; CDR3 DNA: TGTGCCAGCAGCGTAGAGCAGTACTACGGAGGGCAGTTCTTC
V gene: TRBV7-8; clone size: few; J gene: TRBJ2-3; D gene: -; CDR3 length: 15; CDR3 protein: CASSTSRQQVDTQYF; CDR3 DNA: TGTGCCAGCAGCACTAGCAGACAACAGGTAGATACGCAGTATTTT
V gene: TRBV7-9; clone size: -; J gene: TRBJ1-3; D gene: TRBD1; CDR3 length: 19; CDR3 protein: CASSPHRDRGGSSGNTIYF; CDR3 DNA: TGTGCCAGCAGCCCCCACCGGGACAGGGGAGGGAGTTCTGGAAACACCATATATTTT
V gene: TRBV28; clone size: -; J gene: TRBJ2-3; D gene: -; CDR3 length: 13; CDR3 protein: CASKGVPTDTQYF; CDR3 DNA: TGTGCCAGCAAGGGTGTCCCCACAGATACGCAGTATTTT
V gene: TRBV5-4; clone size: -; J gene: TRBJ2-1; D gene: -; CDR3 length: 13; CDR3 protein: CASSLWEVNEQFF; CDR3 DNA: TGTGCCAGCAGCTTGTGGGAGGTCAATGAGCAGTTCTTC
V gene: TRBV18; clone size: -; J gene: TRBJ1-5; D gene: -; CDR3 length: 16; CDR3 protein: CASSPKGRGGGQPQHF; CDR3 DNA: TGTGCCAGCTCACCCAAGGGGCGAGGAGGAGGGCAGCCCCAGCATTTT
V gene: TRBV7-6; clone size: -; J gene: TRBJ2-5; D gene: -; CDR3 length: 14; CDR3 protein: CASSLGATRETQYF; CDR3 DNA: TGTGCCAGCAGCTTAGGGGCGACTCGAGAGACCCAGTACTTC
V gene: TRBV30; clone size: -; J gene: TRBJ2-7; D gene: -; CDR3 length: 11; CDR3 protein: CAGGRTYEQYF; CDR3 DNA: TGTGCCGGGGGGAGGACCTACGAGCAGTACTTC
V gene: TRBV5-1; clone size: -; J gene: TRBJ2-5; D gene: -; CDR3 length: 15; CDR3 protein: CASSLSSGIQETQYF; CDR3 DNA: TGCGCCAGCAGCTTGAGTTCGGGAATCCAAGAGACCCAGTACTTC
V gene: TRBV28; clone size: few; J gene: TRBJ2-2; D gene: -; CDR3 length: 16; CDR3 protein: CASISSRAQNTGELFF; CDR3 DNA: TGTGCCAGCATAAGCTCCCGGGCGCAGAACACCGGGGAGCTGTTTTTT
V gene: TRBV30; clone size: -; J gene: TRBJ2-7; D gene: -; CDR3 length: 13; CDR3 protein: CAPWEKPSYEQYF; CDR3 DNA: TGTGCCCCATGGGAAAAGCCCTCCTACGAGCAGTACTTC
V gene: TRBV2; clone size: once; J gene: TRBJ2-1; D gene: TRBD2; CDR3 length: 12; CDR3 protein: CASNGGSAEQFF; CDR3 DNA: TGTGCCAGCAACGGCGGGAGTGCTGAGCAGTTCTTC
V gene: TRBV5-8; clone size: -; J gene: TRBJ1-5; D gene: TRBD1; CDR3 length: 17; CDR3 protein: CASSPGTGEWSNQPQHF; CDR3 DNA: TGTGCCAGCAGCCCAGGGACAGGGGAGTGGAGCAATCAGCCCCAGCATTTT
V gene: TRBV19; clone size: -; J gene: TRBJ1-1; D gene: -; CDR3 length: 17; CDR3 protein: CASFKGRTGDFDTEAFF; CDR3 DNA: TGTGCCAGTTTTAAGGGGAGAACAGGAGATTTCGACACTGAAGCTTTCTTT
V gene: TRBV2; clone size: -; J gene: TRBJ1-2; D gene: -; CDR3 length: 11; CDR3 protein: CASTSGYGYTF; CDR3 DNA: TGTGCCAGTACGTCAGGCTACGGCTACACCTTC
V gene: TRBV28; clone size: few; J gene: TRBJ2-1; D gene: TRBD1; CDR3 length: 16; CDR3 protein: CASSFSGTGVNNEQFF; CDR3 DNA: TGTGCCAGCAGTTTTTCCGGGACAGGAGTAAACAATGAGCAGTTCTTC